This is a list of T cell receptor beta chains from one sample in a study of T cells in Graves' hyperthyroidism and ophthalmopathy. Each CDR3 protein is one row after TCRdb ran MiXCR on the multiplex PCR reads. Of 380,000 or so distinct CDR3 sequences in the sample, roughly 14% were seen once. The specimen was blood. The receptors stem from a young man with Graves' hyperthyroidism that later progressed to Graves' ophthalmopathy. CDR3s include the opening cysteine and the closing phenylalanine or tryptophan. The order of the fields is J gene, CDR3 length, D gene, clone size, V gene, CDR3 protein, CDR3 DNA. The D gene is left open where the match is weak. Expanded clones get a size class; other rows say once, few or many, or leave the size out.

J: TRBJ2-1
length: 12
D: -
size: few
V: TRBV12-3/TRBV12-4
CDR3: CASSTRFDEQFF
DNA: TGTGCCAGCAGCACCCGGTTCGATGAGCAGTTCTTC

J: TRBJ1-1
length: 13
D: -
size: many
V: TRBV29-1
CDR3: CSVDVSLNTEAFF
DNA: TGCAGCGTTGATGTCAGTTTGAACACTGAAGCTTTCTTT

J: TRBJ1-6
length: 14
D: -
size: -
V: TRBV27
CDR3: CASSFGTNNSPLHF
DNA: TGTGCCAGCAGTTTCGGGACAAATAATTCACCCCTCCACTTT

J: TRBJ2-1
length: 19
D: -
size: many
V: TRBV7-2
CDR3: CASSLRNPSWDGGYNEQFF
DNA: TGTGCCAGCAGCTTACGCAACCCAAGTTGGGATGGGGGCTACAATGAGCAGTTCTTC

J: TRBJ2-1
length: 12
D: -
size: -
V: TRBV12-3/TRBV12-4
CDR3: CASSLDYRGQFF
DNA: TGTGCCAGCAGCCTGGACTACCGGGGGCAGTTCTTC

J: TRBJ2-7
length: 15
D: TRBD1
size: -
V: TRBV27
CDR3: CASWGPGQGVYEQYF
DNA: TGTGCCAGCTGGGGACCGGGACAGGGGGTTTACGAGCAGTACTTC

J: TRBJ1-6
length: 15
D: -
size: few
V: TRBV30
CDR3: CAWRGEQTYNSPLHF
DNA: TGTGCCTGGAGGGGGGAACAGACTTATAATTCACCCCTCCACTTT

J: TRBJ2-2
length: 17
D: -
size: -
V: TRBV9
CDR3: CASSPHMDSANTGELFF
DNA: TGTGCCAGCAGCCCACACATGGATTCCGCGAACACCGGGGAGCTGTTTTTT

J: TRBJ1-5
length: 12
D: -
size: many
V: TRBV20-1
CDR3: CSAVPGNQPQHF
DNA: TGCAGTGCCGTGCCAGGGAATCAGCCCCAGCATTTT

J: TRBJ1-1
length: 12
D: TRBD1
size: many
V: TRBV20-1
CDR3: CSARGWDRAPFF
DNA: TGCAGTGCTAGGGGCTGGGACAGGGCGCCTTTCTTT

J: TRBJ2-4
length: 18
D: -
size: few
V: TRBV7-9
CDR3: CASSSSLLGDVAKNIQYF
DNA: TGTGCCAGCAGCTCTTCGCTGCTGGGAGACGTAGCCAAAAACATTCAGTACTTC

J: TRBJ1-1
length: 11
D: -
size: many
V: TRBV29-1
CDR3: CSVRTNTEAFF
DNA: TGCAGCGTCCGCACGAACACTGAAGCTTTCTTT

J: TRBJ2-3
length: 16
D: -
size: -
V: TRBV5-5
CDR3: CASSFLAGAITDTQYF
DNA: TGTGCCAGCAGCTTTCTTGCGGGGGCCATCACAGATACGCAGTATTTT

J: TRBJ1-5
length: 15
D: -
size: many
V: TRBV6-1
CDR3: CASRAQKGAHQPQHF
DNA: TGTGCCAGCAGGGCACAGAAAGGGGCCCATCAGCCCCAGCATTTT

J: TRBJ2-5
length: 16
D: TRBD1
size: few
V: TRBV7-9
CDR3: CASSSRDRGVQETQYF
DNA: TGTGCCAGCAGCTCCCGGGACAGGGGGGTCCAAGAGACCCAGTACTTC

J: TRBJ1-2
length: 12
D: TRBD1
size: many
V: TRBV2
CDR3: CASRGDSSGYTF
DNA: TGTGCCAGCAGGGGGGACAGTTCTGGCTACACCTTC

J: TRBJ2-5
length: 19
D: TRBD2
size: many
V: TRBV2
CDR3: CASSEWLTSGGLLVETQYF
DNA: TGTGCCAGCAGTGAGTGGTTGACTAGCGGGGGCCTACTCGTCGAGACCCAGTACTTC

J: TRBJ2-1
length: 16
D: TRBD2
size: few
V: TRBV4-1
CDR3: CASSHPGTSGANEQFF
DNA: TGCGCCAGCAGCCACCCCGGGACTAGCGGGGCCAATGAGCAGTTCTTC

J: TRBJ2-7
length: 13
D: TRBD2
size: many
V: TRBV11-3
CDR3: CASSPRLAGKQYF
DNA: TGTGCCAGCAGCCCTCGGCTAGCGGGTAAGCAGTACTTC

J: TRBJ1-6
length: 17
D: -
size: -
V: TRBV4-1
CDR3: CASSLQGPEDMNSPLHF
DNA: TGCGCCAGCAGCCTACAGGGCCCGGAGGACATGAATTCACCCCTCCACTTT

J: TRBJ2-5
length: 17
D: TRBD1
size: many
V: TRBV28
CDR3: CASSLFNRGPLQETQYF
DNA: TGTGCCAGCAGTTTATTTAACAGGGGACCTTTACAAGAGACCCAGTACTTC

J: TRBJ1-2
length: 15
D: -
size: few
V: TRBV5-6
CDR3: CASSFLGRDNYGYTF
DNA: TGTGCCAGCAGCTTTCTGGGCCGAGACAACTATGGCTACACCTTC

J: TRBJ1-1
length: 12
D: -
size: many
V: TRBV7-9
CDR3: CASSRGGGLAFF
DNA: TGTGCCAGCAGCCGCGGAGGTGGTTTAGCTTTCTTT

J: TRBJ1-1
length: 14
D: -
size: many
V: TRBV6-1
CDR3: CASRKTGTNTEAFF
DNA: TGTGCCAGCAGAAAAACCGGGACGAACACTGAAGCTTTCTTT

J: TRBJ2-1
length: 14
D: TRBD1
size: -
V: TRBV5-1
CDR3: CASSSGQVGNEQFF
DNA: TGCGCCAGCAGCTCTGGACAGGTCGGCAATGAGCAGTTCTTC

J: TRBJ2-7
length: 15
D: TRBD1
size: few
V: TRBV15
CDR3: CATSRRTGSSYEQYF
DNA: TGTGCCACCAGCAGGAGGACAGGTAGCTCCTACGAGCAGTACTTC

J: TRBJ1-1
length: 16
D: TRBD1
size: many
V: TRBV28
CDR3: CASSFGQGALNTEAFF
DNA: TGTGCCAGCAGTTTTGGGCAGGGGGCCCTGAACACTGAAGCTTTCTTT

J: TRBJ2-3
length: 15
D: -
size: many
V: TRBV5-1
CDR3: CASSSLGGSTDTQYF
DNA: TGCGCCAGCAGCTCCCTGGGGGGTAGCACAGATACGCAGTATTTT

J: TRBJ2-3
length: 15
D: TRBD2
size: -
V: TRBV6-2/TRBV6-3
CDR3: CASTLSGGATDTQYF
DNA: TGTGCCAGCACTTTATCCGGGGGGGCCACAGATACGCAGTATTTT

J: TRBJ1-2
length: 15
D: TRBD1
size: many
V: TRBV20-1
CDR3: CSASRRTGTGDGYTF
DNA: TGCAGTGCTAGCCGCCGTACCGGGACAGGGGATGGCTACACCTTC

J: TRBJ1-1
length: 14
D: -
size: many
V: TRBV20-1
CDR3: CSARDEGRNTEAFF
DNA: TGCAGTGCTAGAGACGAAGGCAGGAACACTGAAGCTTTCTTT

J: TRBJ1-2
length: 15
D: TRBD1
size: many
V: TRBV3-1
CDR3: CASSHGPGQPYGYTF
DNA: TGTGCCAGCAGCCACGGGCCGGGACAGCCTTATGGCTACACCTTC

J: TRBJ2-7
length: 14
D: TRBD1
size: many
V: TRBV5-5
CDR3: CASSYRTGRNEQYF
DNA: TGTGCCAGCAGCTACCGGACAGGGCGGAACGAGCAGTACTTC

J: TRBJ2-2
length: 15
D: TRBD1
size: -
V: TRBV6-1
CDR3: CASSYYRGGTGELFF
DNA: TGTGCCAGCAGTTATTACAGGGGTGGCACCGGGGAGCTGTTTTTT

J: TRBJ2-5
length: 15
D: -
size: few
V: TRBV13
CDR3: CASSATGALQETQYF
DNA: TGTGCCAGCAGCGCTACGGGGGCCCTCCAAGAGACCCAGTACTTC

J: TRBJ2-7
length: 14
D: -
size: -
V: TRBV12-3/TRBV12-4
CDR3: CASSFRPSSYEQYF
DNA: TGTGCCAGCAGTTTCAGGCCGAGCTCCTACGAGCAGTACTTC